The T cell receptor (beta chain) under discussion was sequenced for a study of T cell repertoires in cytomegalovirus infection. Study as a whole: CMV infection plus the matching HLA type was flagged by public TCR beta signatures.

Study-wide results and caveats: Summed public TCR beta family frequency identified CMV carriers bearing the relevant HLA. Predominance within the ex vivo response was attributable to HLA-C-restricted CMV-specific TCR beta clonotypes.

V dropped 1 base and J dropped 1 base, with 7 bases sitting between them. The CDR3 totals 15 residues. CDR1 and CDR2 from the germline V gene are SGHVS and FQNEAQ. TCRdb called the reads again in MiXCR, with one record for every CDR3 protein. The table has roughly 120,000 distinct CDR3 sequences, 30% seen once. This clonotype was counted ten times or more. Its antigen is undetermined. Sequenced here: CD8+ T cells from cultured PBMCs, sampled from culture after CMV antigen stimulation. The genes are TRBV7-8 and TRBJ2-2; D ambiguous. The TCR originated in a human donor in good health (CMV status not recorded). Some clones in this sample may be carry-over from other donors' samples. In nucleotides, the CDR3 is TGTGCCAGCAGCTTAGGATGGATGAACACCGGGGAGCTGTTTTTT. It encodes CASSLGWMNTGELFF.